This note documents a single TCR beta chain sequence. The antigen remains unidentified. The data originate from a study of Graves' ophthalmopathy and Graves' hyperthyroidism. Study-level findings and limits: Detection in blood was also observed for most expanded thyroid clonotypes above 0.001 frequency. Researchers report that a 13-signature model separated ophthalmopathy from stable hyperthyroidism, posting 85% to 90% sensitivity and 81.08% specificity.

Hyperthyroidism patients were newly diagnosed, under 2 months' duration, aged 18 to 65. As diagnostic evidence, clinical symptoms, serum thyroxine, TRAb, thyroid ultrasound and orbital computed tomography were relied upon. Germline V lookup: CDR1 SQVTM, CDR2 ANQGSEA. V lost 6 bases to trimming and J lost 8 bases; unmatched junction nucleotides: 11. This CDR3 is built from 14 residues. Using RNA transcripts, the TCR beta CDR3 regions were amplified. HTBI-primed first-round RT-PCR preceded second-round multiplex PCR. TCRdb passed the multiplex PCR reads through MiXCR, listing each CDR3 protein once. Altogether more than 1,000,000 distinct CDR3 sequences are present, 35% to 40% being singletons, with the ten largest covering around 10%.

This rearrangement joins TRBV29-1 to TRBJ1-2; 11 bases match TRBD1. The source material was peripheral blood or thyroid tissue (not recorded which). This receptor was taken from an adult man with Graves' hyperthyroidism. CDR3 DNA: TGCAGCGTCCCTAGGACAGGGGGCGCGGAAGGCTACACCTTC. The encoded protein is CSVPRTGGAEGYTF.